The clone carrying this T cell receptor (beta chain) was counted a single time. No antigen is known for it. At one end, the junction sequence differs from germline, possibly due to a read error. The data stem from a study of blood T cells in healthy people across ages. Study results and caveats: Conclusively comparing naive with antigen-experienced cells was impossible with unsorted PBMCs.

Through a sample-barcoded 5' primer and a J-beta primer mix, a second PCR was run for roughly 7 to 11 cycles. TCRdb used MiXCR to reprocess the 5' RACE reads, holding one entry per CDR3 protein. The sample consists of some 1.4 million distinct CDR3 sequences, around 39% of them appearing once. Germline-derived CDR1 and CDR2 are SGHTA and FQGNSA. CDR3 size: 14 residues. This clonotype was obtained from a woman between 18 and 29 years old in good health. The sequenced material came from blood. V usage is TRBV7-2 and J usage is TRBJ2-1, with D uncertain. CDR3 DNA sequence: TGTGCCAGCAGCTTGACACAAACCTACAATGAGCGGTTCTTC. It specifies CASSLTQTYNERFF.